These 20 T cell receptor beta chains share one sample of origin, sequenced in a study of identical twins (dated by TCRdb to 2016 to 2018). The library was generated by 5' RACE. The instrument given in TCRdb is Illumina HiSeq 2000. TCRdb reworked the public reads: Q25 trimming with fastp, MiXCR clone assembly, productive beta chains retained. Rows matching on CDR3 protein sequence are summarized as one entry with the most common DNA and genes. The sample includes 230,000 or so distinct CDR3 sequences, with approximately 8.6% observed a single time. The ten largest clones capture approximately 3% of the sample. These data were likewise used in another study, on yellow fever vaccine responses in identical twins.

Sequenced sample: CD8+ T cells sorted from blood. These receptors all come from a woman aged 18-30 years in good health.

The chain couples TRBV4-3 to TRBJ2-7; 9 bases fit TRBD2. Germline CDR1 reads LGHNA; CDR2 reads YSLEER. The CDR3 consists of 16 residues. V lost 6 bases and J lost 5; bases outside the gene matches: 14. The CDR3 reads CASSLSTGTSNDEQYF. The CDR3 coding sequence is TGCGCCAGCAGTCTCTCAACCGGGACTAGCAATGACGAGCAGTACTTC.

The gene calls are TRBV30 and TRBJ1-1; no firm D call. V dropped 0 bases and J dropped 0 bases, with 11 bases sitting between them. From germline, CDR1 is GTSNPN and CDR2 SVGIG (reference sequence). The CDR3 contains 15 residues. CDR3 amino acids: CAWSVLEAMNTEAFF. The CDR3 DNA follows: TGTGCCTGGAGTGTACTAGAAGCCATGAACACTGAAGCTTTCTTT.

The V and J genes are TRBV5-6 and TRBJ2-7; D is unclear. V dropped 4 bases and J dropped 0 bases, with 14 bases sitting between them. Per the germline V gene, CDR1 is SGHDT and CDR2 is YYEEEE. CDR3 length: 15 residues. CDR3 amino acids: CASSQTTTSSYEQYF. In DNA form, the CDR3 reads TGTGCCAGCAGCCAGACCACTACGAGCTCCTACGAGCAGTACTTC.

This clonotype was detected only a few times. The V call is TRBV9, the J call TRBJ2-5; D is unresolved. Trimming removed 0 bases at V and 2 bases at J, with 8 bases between. The CDR3 loop spans 14 amino acids. Germline CDR1 reads SGDLS; CDR2 reads YYNGEE. CDR3 protein: CASSVDSLQETQYF. CDR3 nucleotide sequence: TGTGCCAGCAGCGTAGACAGCTTGCAAGAGACCCAGTACTTC.

This clonotype was seen many times. The rearrangement links TRBV4-3 to TRBJ2-1, with D tentatively TRBD1 (5 bases). The CDR3 has 15 residues. CDR1 and CDR2 from the germline V gene are LGHNA and YSLEER. V dropped 2 bases and J dropped 3 bases, with 11 bases sitting between them. The CDR3, as DNA: TGCGCCAGCAGCCAACAGGGTGATGGCTACAATGAGCAGTTCTTC. Protein sequence: CASSQQGDGYNEQFF.

This rearrangement joins TRBV3-1 to TRBJ2-7; weak D call: TRBD1 (6 bases). V was shortened by 4 bases and J by 3 bases, with 13 bases between the two germline ends. CDR3 length: 14 residues. CDR1 LGHDT and CDR2 YNNKEL come from the germline V gene (reference sequence). This chain's CDR3 is CASSLWDTLYEQYF. The CDR3 DNA follows: TGTGCCAGCAGCCTTTGGGACACCCTCTACGAGCAGTACTTC.

This clonotype was counted a few times. V usage is TRBV11-2 and J usage is TRBJ2-4; D gene unclear. CDR1 is SGHAT, CDR2 FQNNGV, per germline. The CDR3 runs 15 residues. Trimming removed 2 bases at V and 1 base at J, with 9 bases between. CDR3 sequence reads: CASSLFETAKNIQYF. The CDR3 DNA reads TGTGCCAGCAGCTTATTCGAGACGGCCAAAAACATTCAGTACTTC.

The chain has TRBV15 and TRBJ1-1, with D perhaps TRBD1 (5 bases). The CDR3 has 14 residues. The V gene's germline CDR1 is LNHNV and CDR2 YYDKDF (reference sequence). Trimming left V 0 bases short and J 11 bases short, with 16 bases between. The CDR3 coding sequence is TGTGCCACCAGCAGAGATAGGACCAGGGTTGGCGCTTTCTTT. Translating gives CATSRDRTRVGAFF.

In this sample, this clonotype turned up many times. This sequence joins TRBV27 and TRBJ2-7; 7 bases line up with TRBD2. The CDR3 loop spans 12 amino acids. Germline CDR1 is MNHEY and CDR2 is SMNVEV (reference sequence). V lost 1 base to trimming and J lost 7 bases; unmatched junction nucleotides: 1. DNA for the CDR3: TGTGCCAGCAGTTTATACGGGAGGGAGCAGTACTTC. It is translated as CASSLYGREQYF.

This clonotype was counted between two and nine times. V is TRBV5-5 and J is TRBJ2-7, with D possibly being TRBD2 (6 bases). From germline, CDR1 is SGHKS and CDR2 YYEKEE (reference sequence). V was clipped by 0 bases and J by 0 bases, with 10 bases between them. The CDR3 extends over 15 amino acids. The CDR3 region has the DNA TGTGCCAGCAGCTTGGCTGCGGGAAGCTCCTACGAGCAGTACTTC. Its protein is CASSLAAGSSYEQYF. Combining the CDR3 with reference TRBV5-5 and TRBJ2-7 gives the whole variable domain DAGVTQSPTHLIKTRGQQVTLRCSPISGHKSVSWYQQVLGQGPQFIFQYYEKEERGRGNFPDRFSARQFPNYSSELNVNALLLGDSALYLCASSLAAGSSYEQYFGPGTRLTVT.

There are a few counts of this clonotype. CDR3 nucleotides: TGTGCCAGCAGCCAAGACCCAGCGGCAGCCAATACAGATACGCAGTATTTT. Translation: CASSQDPAAANTDTQYF. This rearrangement joins TRBV4-2 to TRBJ2-3, with D tentatively TRBD2 (5 bases). V shed 0 bases and J shed 3 bases, with 16 bases lying between them. Germline V lookup: CDR1 LGHNA, CDR2 YNFKEQ. The CDR3 extends over 17 amino acids.

This clonotype came up many times. The chain couples TRBV27 to TRBJ2-7, with D maybe TRBD1 (5 bases). The CDR3 is 13 amino acids. The germline CDR1 and CDR2 sequences are MNHEY and SMNVEV (reference sequence). V was pared by 8 bases and J by 4 bases, with 15 bases between. The CDR3 DNA reads TGTGCCAGCGGGGCCAGGGTCACGTACGAGCAGTACTTC. The encoded protein is CASGARVTYEQYF.

This chain connects TRBV11-2 to TRBJ2-5; 8 bases line up with TRBD1. Germline CDR1 is SGHAT and CDR2 is FQNNGV. The V segment lost 5 bases and the J segment 5 bases; nucleotides outside the gene matches: 13. The CDR3 is made up of 16 amino acids. CDR3 in DNA: TGTGCCAGCAGCGGTTCATGGGATACAGGGGGGGAGACCCAGTACTTC. Protein: CASSGSWDTGGETQYF.

The genes are TRBV5-5 and TRBJ2-7, with a tentative D call TRBD1 (5 bases). CDR1 is SGHKS and CDR2 is YYEKEE in the germline V gene (reference sequence). Trimming pared 7 bases from V and 3 bases from J, leaving 14 bases between. The CDR3 length is 13 residues. The CDR3 here is CASGPGQVYEQYF. The CDR3 DNA reads as TGTGCCAGCGGCCCAGGGCAGGTCTACGAGCAGTACTTC.

This clonotype occurred a few times. The chain has TRBV14 and TRBJ2-5; the D call may be TRBD1 or TRBD2 (5 bases each). V was shortened by 4 bases and J by 2 bases, with 14 bases between the two germline ends. The CDR3 has 15 residues. CDR1 and CDR2 (germline): SGHDN, FVKESK. CDR3 amino acids: CASSRDGAEQETQYF. For the CDR3, the DNA is TGTGCCAGCAGCCGGGACGGGGCAGAGCAAGAGACCCAGTACTTC.

This clonotype was seen more than once but under ten times. The chain carries TRBV21-1 and TRBJ2-5; the table names TRBD1, a call not compared with the DNA. TRBV21-1 is tagged as a pseudogene. CDR3 length: 13 residues. The DNA of the CDR3 is TGTGCCAGCAGCTTCCGGGGAAAAGAGACCCAGTACTTC. This translates into CASSFRGKETQYF.

The V gene is TRBV5-1, the J gene TRBJ2-1; D is uncertain. The V gene's germline CDR1 is SGHRS and CDR2 YFSETQ. The CDR3 has 15 residues. With 2 bases removed from V and 0 bases from J, the gap between germline ends came to 9 bases. CDR3 DNA sequence: TGCGCCAGCAGCTTTGGCGTTAACTCCTACAATGAGCAGTTCTTC. Translation gives CASSFGVNSYNEQFF.

This clonotype was recorded many times. This chain connects TRBV7-8 to TRBJ2-1, with 13 bases lining up with TRBD2. The J segment lost 10 bases and the V segment lost 5 bases, leaving 8 bases of the junction unmatched. The V gene's germline CDR1 is SGHVS and CDR2 FQNEAQ. This CDR3 is built from 15 residues. CDR3 in amino acids: CASSLTSGGALEQFF. In DNA form, the CDR3 reads TGTGCCAGCAGCCTCACTAGCGGGGGGGCGCTGGAGCAGTTCTTC.

This clonotype was found a few times. The chain joins TRBV16 to TRBJ2-7; D could derive from TRBD1 or TRBD2 (5 bases each). Germline-derived CDR1 and CDR2 are KGHSY and FQNENV. The CDR3 is 14 residues long. V lost 0 bases, J lost 9 bases, and 15 bases lay in between. CDR3: CASSQSSEKGRQYF. In DNA, the CDR3 is TGTGCCAGCAGCCAATCATCGGAGAAGGGGAGGCAGTACTTC.

This clonotype was found a few times. The CDR3 region is CASSYGAGGPYNEQFF. The CDR3 region has the DNA TGTGCCAGCAGTTACGGGGCGGGAGGGCCCTACAATGAGCAGTTCTTC. The rearrangement joins TRBV6-5 to TRBJ2-1; TRBD2 aligns across 9 bases. The CDR3 totals 16 residues. The ends lost 2 bases at V and 2 bases at J; junction bases unmatched: 4. Germline V gene sequence: CDR1 MNHEY, CDR2 SVGAGI.